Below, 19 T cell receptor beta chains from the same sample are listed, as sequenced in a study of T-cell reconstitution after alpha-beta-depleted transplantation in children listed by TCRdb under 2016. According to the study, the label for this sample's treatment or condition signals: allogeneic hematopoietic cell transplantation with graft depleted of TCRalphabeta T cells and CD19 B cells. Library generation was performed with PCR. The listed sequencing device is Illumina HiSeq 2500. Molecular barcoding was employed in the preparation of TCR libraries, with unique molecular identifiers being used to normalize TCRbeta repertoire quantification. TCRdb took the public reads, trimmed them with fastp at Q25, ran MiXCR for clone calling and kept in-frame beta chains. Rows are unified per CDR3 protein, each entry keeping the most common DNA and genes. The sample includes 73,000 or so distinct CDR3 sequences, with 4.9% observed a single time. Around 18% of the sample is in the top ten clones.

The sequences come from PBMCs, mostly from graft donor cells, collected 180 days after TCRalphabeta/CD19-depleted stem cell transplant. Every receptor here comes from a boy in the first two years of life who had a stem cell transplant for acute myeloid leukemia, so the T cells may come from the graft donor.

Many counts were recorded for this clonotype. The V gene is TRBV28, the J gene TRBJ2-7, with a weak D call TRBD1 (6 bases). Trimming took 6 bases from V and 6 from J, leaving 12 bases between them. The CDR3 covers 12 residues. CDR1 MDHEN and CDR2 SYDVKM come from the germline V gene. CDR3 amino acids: CASSLQGSEQYV. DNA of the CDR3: TGTGCCAGCAGCCTTCAGGGGAGCGAGCAGTACGTC.

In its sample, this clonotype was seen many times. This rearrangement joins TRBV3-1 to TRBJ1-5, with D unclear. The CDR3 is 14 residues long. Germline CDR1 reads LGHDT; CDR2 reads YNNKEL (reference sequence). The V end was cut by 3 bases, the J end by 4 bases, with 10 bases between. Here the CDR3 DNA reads TGTGCCAGCAGCCACGCAGGAATTAATCAGCCCCAGCATTTT. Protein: CASSHAGINQPQHF.

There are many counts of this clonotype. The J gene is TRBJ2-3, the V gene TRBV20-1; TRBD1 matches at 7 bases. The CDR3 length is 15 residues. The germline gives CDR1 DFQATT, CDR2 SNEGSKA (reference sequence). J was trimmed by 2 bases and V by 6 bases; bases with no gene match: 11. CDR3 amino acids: CSAIPTGWDTDTQYF. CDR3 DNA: TGCAGTGCCATCCCGACAGGGTGGGACACAGATACGCAGTATTTT.

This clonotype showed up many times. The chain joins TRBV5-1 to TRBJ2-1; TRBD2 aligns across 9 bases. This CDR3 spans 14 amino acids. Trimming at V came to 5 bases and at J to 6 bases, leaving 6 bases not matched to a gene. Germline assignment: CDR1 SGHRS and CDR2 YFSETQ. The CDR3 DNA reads TGCGCCAGCAGATCCAGCGGGGGGTCCAATGAGCAGTTCTTC. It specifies CASRSSGGSNEQFF. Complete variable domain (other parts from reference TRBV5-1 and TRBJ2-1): KAGVTQTPRYLIKTRGQQVTLSCSPISGHRSVSWYQQTPGQGLQFLFEYFSETQRNKGNFPGRFSGRQFSNSRSEMNVSTLELGDSALYLCASRSSGGSNEQFFGPGTRLTVL.

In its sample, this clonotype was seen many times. The DNA for the CDR3 is TGTGCCAGCAGCCAAGACGGAGGGGGCTACGAGCAGTACTTC. It yields the protein CASSQDGGGYEQYF. The rearrangement uses TRBV3-1 and TRBJ2-7, with D possibly called TRBD1 or TRBD2 (6 bases each). Germline loops: CDR1 LGHDT, CDR2 YNNKEL (reference sequence). The V end was cut by 0 bases, the J end by 3 bases, with 9 bases between. There are 14 residues in the CDR3.

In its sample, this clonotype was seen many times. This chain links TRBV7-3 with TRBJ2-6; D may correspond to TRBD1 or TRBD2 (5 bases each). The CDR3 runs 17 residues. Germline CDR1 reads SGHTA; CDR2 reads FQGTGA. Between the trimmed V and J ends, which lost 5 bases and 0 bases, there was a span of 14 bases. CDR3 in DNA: TGTGCCAGCAGCGACTACGGACAAGCCTCTGGGGCCAACGTCCTGACTTTC. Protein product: CASSDYGQASGANVLTF.

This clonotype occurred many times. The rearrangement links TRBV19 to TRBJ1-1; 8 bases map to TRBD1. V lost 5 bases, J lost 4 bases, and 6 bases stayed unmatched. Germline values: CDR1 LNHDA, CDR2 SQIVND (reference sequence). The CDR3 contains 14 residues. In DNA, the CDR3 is TGTGCCAGTAGTCCTGGACAGGGACCCACTGAAGCTTTCTTT. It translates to CASSPGQGPTEAFF.

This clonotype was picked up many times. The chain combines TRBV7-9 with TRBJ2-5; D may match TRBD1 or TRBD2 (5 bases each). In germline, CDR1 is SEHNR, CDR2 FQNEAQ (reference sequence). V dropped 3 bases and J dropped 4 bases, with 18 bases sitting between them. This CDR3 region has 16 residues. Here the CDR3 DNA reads TGTGCCAGCAGCTTTCAAGGGACGGCGCGGATAGAGACCCAGTACTTC. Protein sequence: CASSFQGTARIETQYF.

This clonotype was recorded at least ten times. The DNA for the CDR3 is TGTGCCACCAGCAGAGCACCCAGTAACGAGCAGTACGTC. Translation: CATSRAPSNEQYV. J is TRBJ2-7 and V is TRBV15, with D hard to call. V lost 1 base to trimming and J lost 5 bases, with 9 bases between them. Germline V gene sequence: CDR1 LNHNV, CDR2 YYDKDF (reference sequence). CDR3 size: 13 residues.

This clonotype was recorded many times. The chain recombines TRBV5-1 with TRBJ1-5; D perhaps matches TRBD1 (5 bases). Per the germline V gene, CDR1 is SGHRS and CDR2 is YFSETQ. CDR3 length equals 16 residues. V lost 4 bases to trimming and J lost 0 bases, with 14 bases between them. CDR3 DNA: TGCGCCAGCAGCCTACCCAGGGTAGATAGCAATCAGCCCCAGCATTTT. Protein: CASSLPRVDSNQPQHF. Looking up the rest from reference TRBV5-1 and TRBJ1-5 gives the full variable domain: KAGVTQTPRYLIKTRGQQVTLSCSPISGHRSVSWYQQTPGQGLQFLFEYFSETQRNKGNFPGRFSGRQFSNSRSEMNVSTLELGDSALYLCASSLPRVDSNQPQHFGDGTRLSIL.

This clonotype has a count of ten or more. CDR3 in DNA: TGTGCCAGCAGCTACGGGGGGGGCAAGGGCATTCAGTACTTC. It yields the protein CASSYGGGKGIQYF. The chain carries TRBV7-3 and TRBJ2-4, with TRBD2 identical over 8 bases. The CDR3 sequence is 14 residues long. V lost 4 bases, J lost 9 bases, and 8 bases stayed unmatched. CDR1 and CDR2 (germline): SGHTA, FQGTGA.

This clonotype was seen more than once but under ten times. CDR3 protein: CAWRHSGNTIYF. DNA for the CDR3: TGTGCCTGGAGACATTCAGGAAACACCATATATTTT. The V and J genes are TRBV30 and TRBJ1-3; D unclear. Germline V gene sequence: CDR1 GTSNPN, CDR2 SVGIG (reference sequence). This CDR3 comprises 12 residues. Deletions cut 3 bases from V and 4 bases from J, with 7 bases between. The full variable domain, its missing parts supplied by reference TRBV30 and TRBJ1-3, is SQTIHQWPATLVQPVGSPLSLECTVEGTSNPNLYWYRQAAGRGLQLLFYSVGIGQISSEVPQNLSASRPQDRQFILSSKKLLLSDSGFYLCAWRHSGNTIYFGEGSWLTVV.

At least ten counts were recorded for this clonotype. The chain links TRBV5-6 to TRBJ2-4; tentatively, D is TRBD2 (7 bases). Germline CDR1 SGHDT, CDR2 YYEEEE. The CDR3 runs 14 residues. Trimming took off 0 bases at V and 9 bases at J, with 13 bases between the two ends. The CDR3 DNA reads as TGTGCCAGCAGCTTGGGGGGGCCGGGGGGCATTCAGTACTTC. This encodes CASSLGGPGGIQYF. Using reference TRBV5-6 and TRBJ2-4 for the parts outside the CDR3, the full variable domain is DAGVTQSPTHLIKTRGQQVTLRCSPKSGHDTVSWYQQALGQGPQFIFQYYEEEERQRGNFPDRFSGHQFPNYSSELNVNALLLGDSALYLCASSLGGPGGIQYFGAGTRLSVL.

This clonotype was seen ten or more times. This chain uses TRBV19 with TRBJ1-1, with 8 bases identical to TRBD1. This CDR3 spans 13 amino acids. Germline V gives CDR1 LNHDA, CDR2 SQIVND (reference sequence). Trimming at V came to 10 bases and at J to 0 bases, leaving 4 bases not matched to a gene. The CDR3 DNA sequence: TGTGCCACTCAGGGGGCGATGAACACTGAAGCTTTCTTT. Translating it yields CATQGAMNTEAFF.

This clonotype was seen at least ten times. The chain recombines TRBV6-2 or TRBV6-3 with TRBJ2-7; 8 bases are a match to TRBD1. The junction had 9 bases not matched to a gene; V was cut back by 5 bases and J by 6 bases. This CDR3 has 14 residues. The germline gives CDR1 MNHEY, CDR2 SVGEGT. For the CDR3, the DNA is TGTGCCAGCAGTCCTCCAGGGGGCAAGCGCGAGCAGTACTTC. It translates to CASSPPGGKREQYF.

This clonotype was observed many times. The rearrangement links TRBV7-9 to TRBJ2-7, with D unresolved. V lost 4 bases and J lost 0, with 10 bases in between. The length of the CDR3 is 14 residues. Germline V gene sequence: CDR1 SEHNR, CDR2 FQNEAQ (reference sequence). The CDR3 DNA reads TGTGCCAGCAGCTCCAGCTTGAGCTCCTACGAGCAGTACGTC. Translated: CASSSSLSSYEQYV.

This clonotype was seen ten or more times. DNA for the CDR3: TGTGCCATCCGCCGGGACTTAGCGACAGAGACCCAGTACTTC. It translates to CAIRRDLATETQYF. The chain has TRBV7-9 and TRBJ2-5; a weak D match, TRBD2 (6 bases). The CDR3 contains 14 residues. V lost 10 bases to trimming and J lost 4 bases, with 19 bases between them. Germline lookup yields CDR1 SEHNR and CDR2 FQNEAQ (reference sequence).

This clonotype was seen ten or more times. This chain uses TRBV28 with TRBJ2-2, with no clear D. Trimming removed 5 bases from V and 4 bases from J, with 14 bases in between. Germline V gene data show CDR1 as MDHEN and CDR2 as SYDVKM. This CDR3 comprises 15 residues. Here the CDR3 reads CASSPQVSFTGELFF. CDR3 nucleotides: TGTGCCAGCAGTCCGCAGGTCTCGTTCACCGGGGAGCTGTTTTTT. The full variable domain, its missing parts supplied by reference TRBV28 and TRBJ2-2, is DVKVTQSSRYLVKRTGEKVFLECVQDMDHENMFWYRQDPGLGLRLIYFSYDVKMKEKGDIPEGYSVSREKKERFSLILESASTNQTSMYLCASSPQVSFTGELFFGEGSRLTVL.

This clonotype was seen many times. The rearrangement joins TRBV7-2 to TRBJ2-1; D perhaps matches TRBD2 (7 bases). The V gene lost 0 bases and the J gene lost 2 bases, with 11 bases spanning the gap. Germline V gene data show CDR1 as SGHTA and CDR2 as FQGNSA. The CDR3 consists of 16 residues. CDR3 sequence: CASSLAGGPAYNEQFF. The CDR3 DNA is TGTGCCAGCAGCTTAGCGGGGGGGCCCGCCTACAATGAGCAGTTCTTC.